This T cell receptor (beta chain) appears in the sequencing data of a study of blood T cell repertoires in COVID-19. Method: immunoSEQ multiplex PCR; TCRdb's copy keeps in-frame clones and lacks some. Of 100,000 or so clones detected, roughly 85% appear once; the ten largest clones hold 2% to 3%. Germline V CDR1 and CDR2: SGDLS, YYNGEE. The germline V and J ends were trimmed by 3 bases and 4 bases, with 19 bases remaining between them. The CDR3 totals 16 residues. This receptor was taken from a woman in her 50s who had recovered from COVID-19. Sequences were obtained from PBMCs or T cells enriched from blood (not recorded which). V gene TRBV9 combines with J gene TRBJ1-2, with D maybe TRBD1 (5 bases). The chain's CDR3 is CASSESRRGSGYGYTF. For the CDR3, the DNA is TGTGCCAGCAGCGAATCAAGAAGGGGAAGTGGCTATGGCTACACCTTC. Combining the CDR3 with reference TRBV9 and TRBJ1-2 gives the whole variable domain DSGVTQTPKHLITATGQRVTLRCSPRSGDLSVYWYQQSLDQGLQFLIQYYNGEERAKGNILERFSAQQFPDLHSELNLSSLELGDSALYFCASSESRRGSGYGYTFGSGTRLTVV.